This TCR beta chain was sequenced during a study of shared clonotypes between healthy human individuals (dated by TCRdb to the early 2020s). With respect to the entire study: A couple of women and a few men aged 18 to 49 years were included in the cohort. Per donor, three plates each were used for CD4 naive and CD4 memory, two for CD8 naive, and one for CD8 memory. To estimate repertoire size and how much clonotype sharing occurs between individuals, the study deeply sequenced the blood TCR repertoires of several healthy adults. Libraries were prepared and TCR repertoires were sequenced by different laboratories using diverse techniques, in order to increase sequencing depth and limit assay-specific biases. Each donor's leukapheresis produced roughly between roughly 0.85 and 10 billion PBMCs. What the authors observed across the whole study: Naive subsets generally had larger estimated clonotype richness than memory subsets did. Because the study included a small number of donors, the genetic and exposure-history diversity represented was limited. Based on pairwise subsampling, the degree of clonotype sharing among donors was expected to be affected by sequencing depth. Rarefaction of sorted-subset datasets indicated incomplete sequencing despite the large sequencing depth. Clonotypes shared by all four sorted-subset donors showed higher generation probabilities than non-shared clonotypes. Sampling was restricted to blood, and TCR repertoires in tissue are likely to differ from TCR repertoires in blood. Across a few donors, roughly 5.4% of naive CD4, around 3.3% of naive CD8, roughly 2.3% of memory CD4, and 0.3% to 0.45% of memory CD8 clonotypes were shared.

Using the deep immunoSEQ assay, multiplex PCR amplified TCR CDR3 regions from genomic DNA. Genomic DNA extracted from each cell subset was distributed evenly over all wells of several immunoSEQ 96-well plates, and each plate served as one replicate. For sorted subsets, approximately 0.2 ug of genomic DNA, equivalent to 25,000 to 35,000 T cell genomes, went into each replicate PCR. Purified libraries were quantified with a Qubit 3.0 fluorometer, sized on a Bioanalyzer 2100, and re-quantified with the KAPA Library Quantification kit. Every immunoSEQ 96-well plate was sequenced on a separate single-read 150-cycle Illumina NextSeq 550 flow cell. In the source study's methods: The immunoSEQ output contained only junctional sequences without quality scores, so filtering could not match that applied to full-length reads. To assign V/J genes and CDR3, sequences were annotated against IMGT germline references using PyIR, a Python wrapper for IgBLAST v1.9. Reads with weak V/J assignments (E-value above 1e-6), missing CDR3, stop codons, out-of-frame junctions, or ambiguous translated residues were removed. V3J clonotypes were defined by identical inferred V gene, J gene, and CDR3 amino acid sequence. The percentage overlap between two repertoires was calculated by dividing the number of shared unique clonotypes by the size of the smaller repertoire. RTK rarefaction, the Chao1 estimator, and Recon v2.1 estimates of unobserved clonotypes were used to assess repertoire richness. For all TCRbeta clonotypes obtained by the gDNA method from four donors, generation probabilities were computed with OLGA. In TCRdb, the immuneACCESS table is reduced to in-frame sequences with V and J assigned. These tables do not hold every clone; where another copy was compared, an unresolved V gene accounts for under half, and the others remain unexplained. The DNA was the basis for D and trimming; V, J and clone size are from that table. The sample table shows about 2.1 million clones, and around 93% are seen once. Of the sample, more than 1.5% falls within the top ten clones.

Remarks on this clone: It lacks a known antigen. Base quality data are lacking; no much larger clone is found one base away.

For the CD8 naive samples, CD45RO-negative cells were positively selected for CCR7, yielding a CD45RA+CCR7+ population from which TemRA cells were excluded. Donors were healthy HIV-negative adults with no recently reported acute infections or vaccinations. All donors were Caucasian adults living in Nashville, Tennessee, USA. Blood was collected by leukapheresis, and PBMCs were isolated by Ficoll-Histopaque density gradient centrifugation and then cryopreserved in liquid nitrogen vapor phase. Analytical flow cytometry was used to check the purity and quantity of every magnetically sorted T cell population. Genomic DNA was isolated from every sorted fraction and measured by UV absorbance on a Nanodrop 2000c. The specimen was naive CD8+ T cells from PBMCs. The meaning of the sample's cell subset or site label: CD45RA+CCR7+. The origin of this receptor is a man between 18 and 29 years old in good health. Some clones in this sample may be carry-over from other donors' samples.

The DNA reads TGCGCCAGCAGCTTGACGGGGAATGAAGCTTTCTTT. This translates into CASSLTGNEAFF. This sequence uses TRBV5-1 and TRBJ1-1, with the D gene not confidently named. The CDR3 has 12 amino acids, counting the end cysteine and phenylalanine. The read is trimmed to its CDR3 DNA, 36 bases read in frame from base 1. Per the germline V gene, SGHRS is the CDR1 and YFSETQ is the CDR2. Between the V and J ends, shortened by 1 base and 7 bases respectively, the junction contains 8 bases.